One and the same sample provided the 31 T cell receptor beta chains below, sequenced in a study of cytomegalovirus exposure and HLA in healthy donors. Profiled with immunoSEQ multiplex PCR; TCRdb holds only in-frame clones, not every one. Here the sample spans over 110,000 clones, 85% to 90% being singletons. Material for sequencing was PBMCs. These receptors originate from a man in his late teens or twenties in good health and CMV-seronegative.

The chain has TRBV11-2 and TRBJ2-3, with 8 bases that match TRBD2. Germline V gene data show CDR1 as SGHAT and CDR2 as FQNNGV. The CDR3 contains 16 residues. The junction had 7 bases not matched to a gene; V was cut back by 3 bases and J by 2 bases. In DNA form, the CDR3 reads TGTGCCAGCAGCTTCCGGGGCGGGGGGCCCACAGATACGCAGTATTTT. This gives the protein CASSFRGGGPTDTQYF.

This chain links TRBV5-4 with TRBJ1-1; D possibly corresponds to TRBD1 (5 bases). The V end lost 3 bases, the J end lost 0 bases, and 18 bases lay between the germline ends. CDR3 size: 17 residues. The germline V gene encodes CDR1 SGHNT and CDR2 YYREEE (reference sequence). This CDR3 reads CASSSPSGEALNTEAFF. The CDR3 nucleotides read TGTGCCAGCAGCTCACCCTCGGGGGAGGCTCTGAACACTGAAGCTTTCTTT.

The rearrangement uses TRBV7-8 and TRBJ2-7; D is unclear. The V end was cut by 4 bases, the J end by 6 bases, with 13 bases between. Germline V lookup: CDR1 SGHVS, CDR2 FQNEAQ. This CDR3 region has 13 residues. The CDR3 region has the DNA TGTGCCAGCAGCTCCTCATCGGTTGGCGAGCAGTACTTC. This gives the protein CASSSSSVGEQYF.

The chain employs TRBV7-9 and TRBJ2-1; 14 bases fit TRBD2. This CDR3 has 16 residues. V lost 5 bases to trimming and J lost 7 bases; unmatched junction nucleotides: 7. Germline assignment: CDR1 SEHNR and CDR2 FQNEAQ (reference sequence). The CDR3 DNA follows: TGTGCCAGCAGCCCACGGACTAGCGGGGGGATGAATGAGCAGTTCTTC. It encodes CASSPRTSGGMNEQFF.

This clone appeared once. This chain joins TRBV30 and TRBJ1-2; 8 nucleotides agree with TRBD1. Germline CDR1 and CDR2: GTSNPN and SVGIG (reference sequence). V gave up 4 bases and J gave up 4 bases; unmatched junction bases: 8. The CDR3 sequence is 14 residues long. As DNA, the CDR3 is TGTGCCTGGAACCCAACAGGGGGTTTCTATGGCTACACCTTC. Translated: CAWNPTGGFYGYTF.

The chain joins TRBV29-1 to TRBJ2-2, with TRBD2 matching over 11 bases. V was clipped by 7 bases and J by 4 bases; unmatched bases: 2. CDR3 length equals 13 residues. The germline V gene has CDR1 SQVTM and CDR2 ANQGSEA. In DNA, the CDR3 is TGCAGCGCTACTAGCGGGGGCACCGGGGAGCTGTTTTTT. Translation: CSATSGGTGELFF.

The chain links TRBV28 to TRBJ2-5, with 9 bases matching TRBD1. Germline V gene sequence: CDR1 MDHEN, CDR2 SYDVKM. The ends lost 4 bases at V and 5 bases at J; junction bases unmatched: 8. This CDR3 has 15 residues. The CDR3, as DNA: TGTGCCAGCAGTTCCGGGACAGGGTCGCCTGAGACCCAGTACTTC. It encodes CASSSGTGSPETQYF. Full variable domain (missing parts from reference TRBV28 and TRBJ2-5): DVKVTQSSRYLVKRTGEKVFLECVQDMDHENMFWYRQDPGLGLRLIYFSYDVKMKEKGDIPEGYSVSREKKERFSLILESASTNQTSMYLCASSSGTGSPETQYFGPGTRLLVL.

The count of this clone is one. V usage is TRBV27 and J usage is TRBJ2-2; 11 positions agree with TRBD2. Losses at the gene ends were 3 bases for V and 7 bases for J; bases not matched to a gene: 7. The length of the CDR3 is 16 residues. In germline, CDR1 is MNHEY, CDR2 SMNVEV (reference sequence). The CDR3 loop reads CASSFRLAGGIGELFF. The CDR3 nucleotides read TGTGCCAGCAGTTTTAGGCTAGCGGGAGGTATCGGGGAGCTGTTTTTT.

The J gene is TRBJ2-3, the V gene TRBV25-1, with 8 bases aligning to TRBD1. Per germline, CDR1 MGHDK and CDR2 SYGVNS. The CDR3 runs 15 residues. Trimming removed 2 bases from V and 4 bases from J; junction bases left unmatched: 5. The CDR3 loop is CASSEETGVPDTQYF. CDR3 nucleotide sequence: TGTGCCAGCAGTGAAGAGACAGGGGTCCCAGATACGCAGTATTTT. The full variable domain, completed using reference TRBV25-1 and TRBJ2-3, is EADIYQTPRYLVIGTGKKITLECSQTMGHDKMYWYQQDPGMELHLIHYSYGVNSTEKGDLSSESTVSRIRTEHFPLTLESARPSHTSQYLCASSEETGVPDTQYFGPGTRLTVL.

The chain recombines TRBV29-1 with TRBJ2-2; possibly TRBD2 for D (6 bases). Germline loops: CDR1 SQVTM, CDR2 ANQGSEA. V lost 5 bases and J 8 bases, leaving 9 bases between the germline ends. The length of the CDR3 is 11 residues. The CDR3 loop is CSVTEGGELFF. CDR3 DNA: TGCAGCGTTACGGAGGGGGGGGAGCTGTTTTTT.

The chain is built from TRBV5-1 and TRBJ2-1, with D possibly matching TRBD2 (6 bases). Per the germline V gene, CDR1 is SGHRS and CDR2 is YFSETQ. The germline V and J ends were trimmed by 1 base and 2 bases, with 10 bases remaining between them. The CDR3 loop spans 15 amino acids. The CDR3 coding sequence is TGCGCCAGCAGCTTGTCCGGGAGTCCCTACAATGAGCAGTTCTTC. It yields the protein CASSLSGSPYNEQFF. The complete variable domain, with remaining parts taken from reference TRBV5-1 and TRBJ2-1, reads KAGVTQTPRYLIKTRGQQVTLSCSPISGHRSVSWYQQTPGQGLQFLFEYFSETQRNKGNFPGRFSGRQFSNSRSEMNVSTLELGDSALYLCASSLSGSPYNEQFFGPGTRLTVL.

This rearrangement joins TRBV2 to TRBJ2-5; tentative D call: TRBD2 (6 bases). V gave up 8 bases and J gave up 5 bases, with 18 bases separating them. The CDR3 covers 14 residues. Germline V lookup: CDR1 SNHLY, CDR2 FYNNEI. CDR3 region: CASGGSVRWETQYF. The CDR3 DNA reads TGTGCCAGCGGGGGGTCAGTGAGGTGGGAGACCCAGTACTTC.

This sequence joins TRBV7-8 and TRBJ2-7; a possible D gene is TRBD1 (5 bases). V was shortened by 0 bases and J by 0 bases, with 9 bases between the two germline ends. The germline CDR1 and CDR2 sequences are SGHVS and FQNEAQ. The CDR3 totals 15 residues. The CDR3 DNA follows: TGTGCCAGCAGCTTAGCGTCAGGGTCCTCCTACGAGCAGTACTTC. Protein: CASSLASGSSYEQYF.

The rearrangement links TRBV25-1 to TRBJ2-5; 7 bases match TRBD1. The CDR3 spans 16 residues. CDR1 MGHDK and CDR2 SYGVNS come from the germline V gene. The V gene end was trimmed by 4 bases and the J gene end by 5 bases; junction bases not matched to a gene: 13. The CDR3 here is CASSGYASGGGETQYF. The CDR3 DNA follows: TGTGCCAGCAGTGGGTACGCATCAGGGGGTGGCGAGACCCAGTACTTC.

The chain joins TRBV19 to TRBJ1-2; possibly TRBD1 for D (6 bases). The V gene lost 3 bases and the J gene lost 1 base, with 15 bases spanning the gap. The CDR3 runs to 16 residues. CDR1 and CDR2 from the germline V gene are LNHDA and SQIVND (reference sequence). The CDR3 coding sequence is TGTGCCAGTAGTATCCGGGACACCTTCGATAACTATGGCTACACCTTC. This encodes CASSIRDTFDNYGYTF.

The chain combines TRBV7-9 with TRBJ2-7; D remains unclear. Trimming stripped 4 bases from V and 1 base from J, with 11 bases between. The CDR3 sequence is 14 residues long. Germline assignment: CDR1 SEHNR and CDR2 FQNEAQ (reference sequence). The CDR3 is CASSSQLLSYEQYF. The CDR3 DNA is TGTGCCAGCAGCTCACAGCTCCTTTCCTACGAGCAGTACTTC.

Here the CDR3 DNA reads TGCGCCAGCAGCCGAGAGGGAGCTAGAAACACCGGGGAGCTGTTTTTT. Amino acids: CASSREGARNTGELFF. The chain employs TRBV5-1 and TRBJ2-2; maybe TRBD2 (5 bases). This CDR3 region has 16 residues. Trimming left V 4 bases short and J 2 bases short, with 15 bases between. From germline, CDR1 is SGHRS and CDR2 YFSETQ.

This clone was seen only a few times. This chain connects TRBV29-1 to TRBJ1-1; D gene uncertain. Germline V gene data show CDR1 as SQVTM and CDR2 as ANQGSEA. V gave up 8 bases and J gave up 5 bases, with 15 bases separating them. The CDR3 extends over 12 amino acids. The CDR3 DNA reads TGCAGCATCACACCCCGGGGTACTGAAGCTTTCTTT. Protein: CSITPRGTEAFF.

The V and J genes are TRBV5-6 and TRBJ2-7; the match to TRBD2 covers 8 bases. Germline CDR1 reads SGHDT; CDR2 reads YYEEEE. This CDR3 spans 15 amino acids. Trimming at V came to 0 bases and at J to 6 bases, leaving 8 bases not matched to a gene. The CDR3: CASSLAVTSESEQYF. DNA for the CDR3: TGTGCCAGCAGCTTGGCAGTGACTAGCGAGTCCGAGCAGTACTTC.

The chain uses TRBV2 and TRBJ2-7; D uncertain. The CDR3 totals 14 residues. V gave up 4 bases and J gave up 0 bases, with 10 bases separating them. Germline V gene lookup returns CDR1 SNHLY and CDR2 FYNNEI. The CDR3 DNA is TGTGCCAGCAGTGGTACAGTCCCCTCCTACGAGCAGTACTTC. This gives the protein CASSGTVPSYEQYF.

The V gene is TRBV13, the J gene TRBJ1-1; D is unresolved. The germline gives CDR1 PRHDT, CDR2 FYEKMQ (reference sequence). V lost 3 bases and J 1 base, leaving 3 bases between the germline ends. The CDR3 loop spans 12 amino acids. DNA of the CDR3: TGTGCCAGCAGCTTTCAGAACACTGAAGCTTTCTTT. Amino acid sequence: CASSFQNTEAFF. Variable domain in full (rest from reference TRBV13 and TRBJ1-1): AAGVIQSPRHLIKEKRETATLKCYPIPRHDTVYWYQQGPGQDPQFLISFYEKMQSDKGSIPDRFSAQQFSDYHSELNMSSLELGDSALYFCASSFQNTEAFFGQGTRLTVV.

V is TRBV23-1 and J is TRBJ1-1; D not certain. TRBV23-1 is placed among ORFs of uncertain function. The CDR3 contains 11 residues. V lost 8 bases and J lost 10, with 14 bases in between. The CDR3, as DNA: TGCGCCAGCCGAACCCCGCAGGTAGCTTTCTTT. The encoded protein is CASRTPQVAFF.

The chain is built from TRBV7-9 and TRBJ2-1; D perhaps matches TRBD1 (5 bases). The CDR3 runs 15 residues. The germline CDR1 and CDR2 sequences are SEHNR and FQNEAQ (reference sequence). Trimming stripped 4 bases from V and 1 base from J, with 11 bases between. The DNA of the CDR3 is TGTGCCAGCAGCTGGGGCGGTTCTTCCTACAATGAGCAGTTCTTC. This gives the protein CASSWGGSSYNEQFF.

This chain connects TRBV5-6 to TRBJ1-2; 7 nucleotides align to TRBD1. Germline assignment: CDR1 SGHDT and CDR2 YYEEEE. The CDR3 contains 15 residues. V was clipped by 4 bases and J by 6 bases; unmatched bases: 12. The CDR3 here is CASSIPGTATHGYTF. In DNA form, the CDR3 reads TGTGCCAGCAGCATCCCCGGGACAGCCACCCATGGCTACACCTTC.

The chain uses TRBV7-8 and TRBJ1-5, with 7 bases matching TRBD1. V lost 0 bases, J lost 0 bases, and 8 bases stayed unmatched. CDR1 SGHVS and CDR2 FQNEAQ come from the germline V gene. The CDR3 covers 18 residues. The CDR3 DNA follows: TGTGCCAGCAGCTTAGCGCTAATCGGGACAGATAGCAATCAGCCCCAGCATTTT. Its protein product is CASSLALIGTDSNQPQHF.

The chain couples TRBV6-1 to TRBJ1-3; D not resolved. CDR1 and CDR2 from the germline V gene are MNHNS and SASEGT. V lost 4 bases and J lost 0, with 7 bases in between. The CDR3 runs 14 residues. The CDR3 spells CASSVTDSGNTIYF. CDR3 DNA sequence: TGTGCCAGCAGTGTCACAGACTCTGGAAACACCATATATTTT.

This clone was recorded a few times. This rearrangement joins TRBV19 to TRBJ2-7, with D uncertain. V was clipped by 3 bases and J by 3 bases, with 15 bases between them. The CDR3 contains 15 residues. From germline, CDR1 is LNHDA and CDR2 SQIVND (reference sequence). CDR3 sequence: CASSIMMGQHYEQYF. For the CDR3, the DNA is TGTGCCAGTAGTATCATGATGGGCCAACACTACGAGCAGTACTTC.

The chain combines TRBV19 with TRBJ2-3; D is unresolved. The germline V gene encodes CDR1 LNHDA and CDR2 SQIVND (reference sequence). Trimming removed 8 bases at V and 0 bases at J, with 6 bases between. The CDR3 has 12 residues. The CDR3 loop is CASPRSTDTQYF. In nucleotides, the CDR3 is TGTGCCAGTCCACGGAGCACAGATACGCAGTATTTT. The full variable domain, with the rest looked up from reference TRBV19 and TRBJ2-3, is DGGITQSPKYLFRKEGQNVTLSCEQNLNHDAMYWYRQDPGQGLRLIYYSQIVNDFQKGDIAEGYSVSREKKESFPLTVTSAQKNPTAFYLCASPRSTDTQYFGPGTRLTVL.

This sequence joins TRBV5-1 and TRBJ1-1; D gene uncertain. Trimming left V 4 bases short and J 0 bases short, with 7 bases between. Germline V CDR1 and CDR2: SGHRS, YFSETQ. The length of the CDR3 is 13 residues. The CDR3 here is CASSPTLNTEAFF. The CDR3 DNA sequence: TGCGCCAGCAGCCCGACACTGAACACTGAAGCTTTCTTT.

The chain has TRBV28 and TRBJ2-7; D unresolved. Between the trimmed V and J ends, which lost 3 bases and 2 bases, there was a span of 11 bases. The CDR3 length is 14 residues. From germline, CDR1 is MDHEN and CDR2 SYDVKM. The DNA for the CDR3 is TGTGCCAGCAGTTTTTTAAAGCCCCCCTACGAGCAGTACTTC. This codes for CASSFLKPPYEQYF.

This clone was observed a single time. The genes are TRBV7-2 and TRBJ2-1; 8 bases align to TRBD2. The CDR3 is 16 residues long. Germline loops: CDR1 SGHTA, CDR2 FQGNSA. Losses at the gene ends were 5 bases for V and 9 bases for J; bases not matched to a gene: 15. CDR3 DNA: TGTGCCAGCAGCCCCCAGTCCCAGCGGGAGAGCGGTGAGCAGTTCTTC. This codes for CASSPQSQRESGEQFF.